This T cell receptor beta chain was found in a study of blood T cell repertoires in COVID-19. Study-level background: Sites in the United States, Italy and Spain provided acute and convalescent COVID-19 samples. Sources were T cells, B-cell-depleted T cells, or PBMCs; the material itself was cDNA or gDNA.

This clone showed up just a few times. Authors' analysis steps: Reference gene primers were amplified, and this amplification served to estimate nucleated cell counts. Some clones are missing from TCRdb's copy, which holds only in-frame ones; the method was immunoSEQ multiplex PCR. The DNA was the basis for D and trimming; V, J and clone size are from that table. The sample lists under 150,000 clones; over 80% were seen once. Germline V gene sequence: CDR1 KGHDR, CDR2 SFDVKD. The V end lost 2 bases, the J end lost 4 bases, and 17 bases lay between the germline ends. There are 17 residues in the CDR3. The gene calls are TRBV24-1 and TRBJ2-1; D is perhaps TRBD2 (6 bases). The specimen was peripheral blood. This TCR was sampled from a woman aged 45-65 years with acute or convalescent COVID-19. CDR3 amino acids: CATSDSPVAGRYNEQFF. CDR3 coding DNA: TGTGCCACCAGTGATTCCCCTGTTGCGGGGAGGTACAATGAGCAGTTCTTC.